Shown below are 7 T cell receptor beta chains from a single sample sequenced in a study of blood T cell repertoires in COVID-19. Only in-frame clones appear in the TCRdb table, and some are missing; sequencing was by immunoSEQ multiplex PCR. The sample holds roughly 340,000 clones; roughly 90% are singletons and the top ten take 6% to 8%. Specimen: peripheral blood. All receptors derive from a woman in her 70s with COVID-19, enrolled during active disease.

The chain links TRBV12-5 to TRBJ1-5, with TRBD1 matching 7 bases. Germline V CDR1 and CDR2: LGHNT, FRNRAP. CDR3 length: 13 residues. The ends lost 6 bases at V and 5 bases at J; junction bases unmatched: 4. Here the CDR3 reads CASGLDRDQPQHF. In DNA, the CDR3 is TGTGCTAGTGGACTCGACAGGGATCAGCCCCAGCATTTT.

The gene calls are TRBV29-1 and TRBJ1-1; 7 nucleotides match TRBD1. CDR3 size: 13 residues. The V segment lost 7 bases and the J segment 3 bases; nucleotides outside the gene matches: 8. Germline CDR1 is SQVTM and CDR2 is ANQGSEA. Here the CDR3 reads CSADRDGYTEAFF. The DNA of the CDR3 is TGCAGCGCCGACAGGGACGGGTACACTGAAGCTTTCTTT.

This clone was counted a single time. The DNA for the CDR3 is TGTGCCAGCAGTCATAAGGGACTGGGACTAGCGAACTACGAGCAGTACTTC. Translated, it gives CASSHKGLGLANYEQYF. The V call is TRBV9, the J call TRBJ2-7; TRBD2 matches at 10 bases. Germline V lookup: CDR1 SGDLS, CDR2 YYNGEE. There are 17 residues in the CDR3. V gave up 5 bases and J gave up 3 bases; unmatched junction bases: 14.

This chain uses TRBV7-2 with TRBJ2-7; D is unclear. CDR1 is SGHTA, CDR2 FQGNSA, per germline. The CDR3 runs to 13 residues. V was cut by 3 bases and J by 4 bases, with 10 bases left in between. Here the CDR3 DNA reads TGTGCCAGCAGCTTGGCAGTAGCATACGAGCAGTACTTC. As protein: CASSLAVAYEQYF.

This chain joins TRBV19 and TRBJ1-1; 7 positions match TRBD1. Trimming took 5 bases from V and 5 from J; bases not matched to a gene: 14. CDR1 and CDR2 (germline): LNHDA, SQIVND (reference sequence). The CDR3 loop spans 16 amino acids. The chain's CDR3 is CASSPRTGMGGTEAFF. The DNA for the CDR3 is TGTGCCAGTAGTCCACGGACAGGTATGGGAGGAACTGAAGCTTTCTTT.

This chain links TRBV24-1 with TRBJ1-5; D remains unclear. The CDR3 is 15 amino acids. The V and J ends lost 4 bases and 3 bases respectively, with 12 bases between them. Germline V gives CDR1 KGHDR, CDR2 SFDVKD. In nucleotides, the CDR3 is TGTGCCACCAGTGAGGGGAGGGTCCCCAATCAGCCCCAGCATTTT. The encoded protein is CATSEGRVPNQPQHF.

V gene TRBV3-1 (or the pseudogene TRBV3-2) combines with J gene TRBJ2-5; the D gene is possibly TRBD2 (7 bases). Germline V gene sequence: CDR1 LGHDT, CDR2 YNNKEL (reference sequence). This CDR3 is built from 15 residues. The V end was cut by 6 bases, the J end by 5 bases, with 19 bases between. CDR3 nucleotide sequence: TGTGCCAGCAGGCCCCCTGGGGGGGCCCATGAGACCCAGTACTTC. This codes for CASRPPGGAHETQYF.